The 13 T cell receptor beta chains given below trace back to one sample, sequenced in a study of cytomegalovirus exposure and HLA in healthy donors. The PCR made use of 60 Vbeta and 13 Jbeta primers. Here immunoSEQ multiplex PCR was the method, and the copy in TCRdb shows in-frame clones only, minus some. The table records around 160,000 clones, about 72% of them present only once. What was sequenced was PBMCs. These receptors were taken from a male donor in good health and CMV-seronegative.

The chain joins TRBV7-9 to TRBJ2-7; 8 bases agree with TRBD1. V lost 5 bases to trimming and J lost 0 bases; unmatched junction nucleotides: 6. This CDR3 spans 15 amino acids. Germline CDR1 is SEHNR and CDR2 is FQNEAQ (reference sequence). The CDR3, as DNA: TGTGCCAGCAGCCCCTCCGGACAGGGCTCCTACGAGCAGTACTTC. Translated, it gives CASSPSGQGSYEQYF.

This chain links TRBV30 with TRBJ2-7, with D perhaps matching TRBD2 (6 bases). Germline CDR1 and CDR2: GTSNPN and SVGIG (reference sequence). Trimming left V 0 bases short and J 7 bases short, with 13 bases between. This CDR3 region has 13 residues. Written as DNA, the CDR3 is TGTGCCTGGAGTGTACTTGCGGGGCGAGAGCAGTACTTC. It is translated as CAWSVLAGREQYF. The full variable domain, rest sourced from reference TRBV30 and TRBJ2-7, is SQTIHQWPATLVQPVGSPLSLECTVEGTSNPNLYWYRQAAGRGLQLLFYSVGIGQISSEVPQNLSASRPQDRQFILSSKKLLLSDSGFYLCAWSVLAGREQYFGPGTRLTVT.

The V and J genes are TRBV28 and TRBJ1-5; no firm D call. Germline lookup yields CDR1 MDHEN and CDR2 SYDVKM. The length of the CDR3 is 13 residues. V shed 9 bases and J shed 5 bases, with 14 bases lying between them. The CDR3: CASSLAPHQPQHF. The CDR3 DNA reads as TGTGCCAGTTCTTTGGCCCCTCATCAGCCCCAGCATTTT.

The chain employs TRBV4-3 and TRBJ2-3; 9 bases line up with TRBD2. The CDR3 has 17 residues. Per the germline V gene, CDR1 is LGHNA and CDR2 is YSLEER. The ends lost 0 bases at V and 3 bases at J; junction bases unmatched: 7. CDR3 in amino acids: CASSQDILAGLTDTQYF. CDR3 coding DNA: TGCGCCAGCAGCCAAGATATCCTAGCGGGACTGACAGATACGCAGTATTTT.

The V gene is TRBV19, the J gene TRBJ2-7; TRBD1 agrees at 9 bases. The V and J ends lost 6 bases and 9 bases, in that order; junction bases with no gene match: 6. There are 12 residues in the CDR3. The germline V gene has CDR1 LNHDA and CDR2 SQIVND (reference sequence). CDR3 region: CASRGTGNVQYF. CDR3 DNA sequence: TGTGCCAGTAGGGGGACAGGGAATGTGCAGTACTTC.

This chain uses TRBV6-1 with TRBJ1-5, with D tentatively TRBD1 (5 bases). This CDR3 has 18 residues. The germline gives CDR1 MNHNS, CDR2 SASEGT. V was cut by 0 bases and J by 2 bases, with 17 bases left in between. For the CDR3, the DNA is TGTGCCAGCAGTGAAGCTTTGGGTTACAGGTTGGGCAATCAGCCCCAGCATTTT. This codes for CASSEALGYRLGNQPQHF.

The rearrangement joins TRBV5-4 to TRBJ1-1; perhaps TRBD1 as D (5 bases). The CDR3 spans 14 residues. Germline V gives CDR1 SGHNT, CDR2 YYREEE (reference sequence). V lost 4 bases and J lost 4, with 14 bases in between. The CDR3 region is CASSPPGGFTEAFF. CDR3 DNA sequence: TGTGCCAGCAGCCCCCCCGGGGGATTCACTGAAGCTTTCTTT.

The chain links TRBV11-2 to TRBJ1-5; D remains unclear. The CDR3 runs to 14 residues. The germline V gene has CDR1 SGHAT and CDR2 FQNNGV. Trimming stripped 0 bases from V and 6 bases from J, with 9 bases between. The CDR3 sequence: CASSLDLPGQPQHF. The CDR3 DNA reads TGTGCCAGCAGCTTAGATCTCCCCGGTCAGCCCCAGCATTTT.

The chain combines TRBV5-6 with TRBJ1-2, with a possible D match to TRBD1 (5 bases). The CDR3 runs to 17 residues. CDR1 is SGHDT, CDR2 YYEEEE, per germline. The ends were cut back, 4 bases at V and 2 bases at J, with 21 bases in the middle. The CDR3 DNA follows: TGTGCCAGCAGCCCGGACGAAGGGGCTCTCGTCAACTATGGCTACACCTTC. Encoded protein: CASSPDEGALVNYGYTF.

The sample holds a few counts of this clone. The chain employs TRBV9 and TRBJ1-1; no clear D. The V end lost 4 bases, the J end lost 5 bases, and 15 bases lay between the germline ends. The CDR3 length is 14 residues. CDR1 is SGDLS, CDR2 YYNGEE, per germline. The CDR3 DNA follows: TGTGCCAGCAGCCCAGCGGTTTTGGCTACTGAAGCTTTCTTT. It yields the protein CASSPAVLATEAFF.

This chain connects TRBV10-3 to TRBJ1-5, with TRBD1 as a possible D gene (5 bases). The V and J ends lost 0 bases and 11 bases respectively, with 14 bases between them. Per germline, CDR1 ENHRY and CDR2 SYGVKD. This CDR3 is 14 amino acids long. The DNA of the CDR3 is TGTGCCATCAGTGAGTCCGGGGGGGATACGACCCAGCATTTT. Translation: CAISESGGDTTQHF.

The chain employs TRBV11-2 and TRBJ2-7; TRBD2 aligns across 9 bases. The germline V gene has CDR1 SGHAT and CDR2 FQNNGV. The CDR3 sequence is 17 residues long. J gave up 1 base and V 2 bases, and 9 bases lay outside the gene matches. CDR3 sequence: CASSLFRLAGTSYEQYF. In nucleotides, the CDR3 is TGTGCCAGCAGCTTATTCCGGCTAGCGGGGACTTCCTACGAGCAGTACTTC.

The rearrangement links TRBV10-3 to TRBJ1-2; TRBD1 matches 8 bases. V shed 3 bases and J 6 bases; nucleotides not matched to a gene: 6. Germline values: CDR1 ENHRY, CDR2 SYGVKD. This CDR3 contains 14 residues. CDR3 nucleotides: TGTGCCATCAGTGACGGACAGGGAGGGGATGGCTACACCTTC. It codes for CAISDGQGGDGYTF.